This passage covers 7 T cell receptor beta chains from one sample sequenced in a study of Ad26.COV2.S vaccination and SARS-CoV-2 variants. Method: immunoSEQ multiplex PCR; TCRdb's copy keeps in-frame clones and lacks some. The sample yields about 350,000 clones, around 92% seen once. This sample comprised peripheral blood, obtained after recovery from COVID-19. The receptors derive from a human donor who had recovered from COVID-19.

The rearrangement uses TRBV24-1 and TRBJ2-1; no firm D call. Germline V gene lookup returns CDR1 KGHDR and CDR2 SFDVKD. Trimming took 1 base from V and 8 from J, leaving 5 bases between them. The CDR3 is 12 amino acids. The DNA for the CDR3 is TGTGCCACCAGTGATTTAGGCGATGAGCAGTTCTTC. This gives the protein CATSDLGDEQFF.

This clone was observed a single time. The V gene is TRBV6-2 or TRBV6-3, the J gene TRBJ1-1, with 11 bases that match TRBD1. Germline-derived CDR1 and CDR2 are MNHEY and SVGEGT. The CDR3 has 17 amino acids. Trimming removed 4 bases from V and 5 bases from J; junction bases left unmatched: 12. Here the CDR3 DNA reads TGTGCCAGCAGTTCCTTTGGACAGGGGGCGAGGGATACTGAAGCTTTCTTT. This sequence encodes CASSSFGQGARDTEAFF.

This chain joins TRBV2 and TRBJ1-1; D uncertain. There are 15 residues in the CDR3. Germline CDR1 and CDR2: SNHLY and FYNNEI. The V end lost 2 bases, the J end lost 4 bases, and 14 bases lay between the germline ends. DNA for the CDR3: TGTGCCAGCAGTGAATTGCCCTACCCTGGCACTGAAGCTTTCTTT. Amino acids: CASSELPYPGTEAFF.

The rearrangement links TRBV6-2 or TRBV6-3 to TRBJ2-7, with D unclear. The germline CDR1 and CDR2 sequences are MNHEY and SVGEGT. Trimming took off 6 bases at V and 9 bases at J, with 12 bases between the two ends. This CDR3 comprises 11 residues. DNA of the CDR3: TGTGCCAGCAGCCATGAGGTGGGGCAGTACTTC. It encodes CASSHEVGQYF.

The CDR3 loop is CASRTLISTTADTQYF. The CDR3 coding sequence is TGTGCCAGCAGGACGCTGATTTCGACGACGGCAGATACGCAGTATTTT. The rearrangement joins TRBV21-1 to TRBJ2-3. TRBV21-1 is flagged as a pseudogene. The CDR3 is 16 residues long.

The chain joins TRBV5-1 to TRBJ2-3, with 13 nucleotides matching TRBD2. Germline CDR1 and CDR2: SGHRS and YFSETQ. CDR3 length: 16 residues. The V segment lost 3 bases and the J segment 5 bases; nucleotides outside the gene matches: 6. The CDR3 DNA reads TGCGCCAGCAGCTATGGACTAGCGGGGGTCAAAGATACGCAGTATTTT. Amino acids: CASSYGLAGVKDTQYF.

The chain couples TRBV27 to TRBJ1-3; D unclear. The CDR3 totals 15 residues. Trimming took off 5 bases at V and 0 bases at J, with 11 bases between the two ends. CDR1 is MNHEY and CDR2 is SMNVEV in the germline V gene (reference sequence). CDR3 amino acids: CASSPTAYSGNTIYF. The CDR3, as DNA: TGTGCCAGCAGTCCCACAGCTTACTCTGGAAACACCATATATTTT.